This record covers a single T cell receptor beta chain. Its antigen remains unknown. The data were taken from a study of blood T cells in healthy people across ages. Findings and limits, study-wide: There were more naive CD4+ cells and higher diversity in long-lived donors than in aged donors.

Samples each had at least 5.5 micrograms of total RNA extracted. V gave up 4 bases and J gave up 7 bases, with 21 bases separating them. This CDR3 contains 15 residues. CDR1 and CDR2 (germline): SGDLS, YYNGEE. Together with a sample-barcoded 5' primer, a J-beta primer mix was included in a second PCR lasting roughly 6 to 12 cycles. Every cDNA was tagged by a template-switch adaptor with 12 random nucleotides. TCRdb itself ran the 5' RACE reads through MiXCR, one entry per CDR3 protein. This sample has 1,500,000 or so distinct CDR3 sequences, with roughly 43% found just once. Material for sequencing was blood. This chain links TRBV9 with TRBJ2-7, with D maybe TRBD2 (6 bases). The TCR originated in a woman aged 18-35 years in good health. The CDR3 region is CASSPRLGGDNEQYF. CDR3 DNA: TGTGCCAGCAGCCCCCGACTAGGAGGAGACAATGAGCAGTACTTC.